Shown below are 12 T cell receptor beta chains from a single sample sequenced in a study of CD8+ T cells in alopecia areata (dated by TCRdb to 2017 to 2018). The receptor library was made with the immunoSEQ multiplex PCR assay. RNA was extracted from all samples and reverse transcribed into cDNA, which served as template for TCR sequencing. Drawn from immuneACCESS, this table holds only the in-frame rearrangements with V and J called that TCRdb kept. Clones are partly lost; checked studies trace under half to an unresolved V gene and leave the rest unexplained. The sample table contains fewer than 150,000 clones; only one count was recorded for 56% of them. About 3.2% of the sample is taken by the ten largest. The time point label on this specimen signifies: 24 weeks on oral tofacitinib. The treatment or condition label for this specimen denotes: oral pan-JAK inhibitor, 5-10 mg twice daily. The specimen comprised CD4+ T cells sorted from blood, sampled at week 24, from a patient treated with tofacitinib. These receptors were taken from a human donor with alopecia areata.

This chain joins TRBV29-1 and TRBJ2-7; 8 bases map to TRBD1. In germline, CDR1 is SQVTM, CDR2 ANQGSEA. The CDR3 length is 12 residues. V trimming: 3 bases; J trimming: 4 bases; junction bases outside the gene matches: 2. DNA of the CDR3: TGCAGCGTTGATACAGGGGGATACGAGCAGTACTTC. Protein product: CSVDTGGYEQYF.

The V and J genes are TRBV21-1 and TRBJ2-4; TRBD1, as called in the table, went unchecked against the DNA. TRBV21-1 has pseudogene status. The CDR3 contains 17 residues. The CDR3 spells CASIPFQGELAKNIQYF. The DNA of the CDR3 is TGTGCCAGCATCCCTTTTCAGGGTGAGCTAGCCAAAAACATTCAGTACTTC.

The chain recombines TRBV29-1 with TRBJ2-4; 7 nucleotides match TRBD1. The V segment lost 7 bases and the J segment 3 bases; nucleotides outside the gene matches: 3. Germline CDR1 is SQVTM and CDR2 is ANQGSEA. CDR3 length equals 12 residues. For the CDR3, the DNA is TGCAGCGCCGGGACAGACAAAAACATTCAGTACTTC. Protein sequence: CSAGTDKNIQYF.

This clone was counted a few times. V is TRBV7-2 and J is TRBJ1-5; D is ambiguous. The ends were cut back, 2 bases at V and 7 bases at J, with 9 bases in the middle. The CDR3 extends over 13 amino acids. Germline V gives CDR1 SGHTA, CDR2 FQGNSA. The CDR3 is CASSLYSEQPQHF. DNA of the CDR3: TGTGCCAGCAGCTTATATTCGGAACAGCCCCAGCATTTT.

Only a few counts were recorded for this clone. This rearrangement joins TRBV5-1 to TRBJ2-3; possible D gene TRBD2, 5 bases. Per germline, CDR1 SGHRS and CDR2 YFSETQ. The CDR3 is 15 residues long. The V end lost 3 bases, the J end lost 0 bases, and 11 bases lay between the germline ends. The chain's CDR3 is CASSSDGGSTDTQYF. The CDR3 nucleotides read TGCGCCAGCAGCTCGGATGGAGGAAGCACAGATACGCAGTATTTT.

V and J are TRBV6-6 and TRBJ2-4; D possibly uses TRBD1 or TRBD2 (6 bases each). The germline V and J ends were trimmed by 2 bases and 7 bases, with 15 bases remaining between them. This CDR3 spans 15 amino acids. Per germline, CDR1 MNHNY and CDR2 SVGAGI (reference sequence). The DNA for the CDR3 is TGTGCCAGCAGTTACACCGCCACGGGGGCCAACATTCAGTACTTC. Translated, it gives CASSYTATGANIQYF.

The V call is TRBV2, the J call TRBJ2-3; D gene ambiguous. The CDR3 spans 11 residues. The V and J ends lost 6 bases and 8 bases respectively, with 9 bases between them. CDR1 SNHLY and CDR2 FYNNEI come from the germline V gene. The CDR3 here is CASRSTGTQYF. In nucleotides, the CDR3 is TGTGCCAGCAGGAGCACCGGTACGCAGTATTTT.

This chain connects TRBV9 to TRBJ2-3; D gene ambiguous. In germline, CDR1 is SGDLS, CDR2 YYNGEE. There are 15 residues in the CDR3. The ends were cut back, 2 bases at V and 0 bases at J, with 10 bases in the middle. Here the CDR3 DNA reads TGTGCCAGCAGCGTTGCATACATCAGCACAGATACGCAGTATTTT. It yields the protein CASSVAYISTDTQYF.

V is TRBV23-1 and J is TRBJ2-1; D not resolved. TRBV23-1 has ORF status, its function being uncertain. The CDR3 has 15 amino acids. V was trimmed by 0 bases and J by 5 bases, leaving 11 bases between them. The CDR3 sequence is CASSQSVGQHNEQFF. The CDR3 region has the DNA TGCGCCAGCAGTCAATCAGTAGGGCAGCACAATGAGCAGTTCTTC.

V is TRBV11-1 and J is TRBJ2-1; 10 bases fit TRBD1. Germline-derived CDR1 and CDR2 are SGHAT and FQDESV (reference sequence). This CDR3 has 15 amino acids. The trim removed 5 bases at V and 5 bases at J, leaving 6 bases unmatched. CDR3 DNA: TGTGCCAGCAGCCTTGGACAGGGGGTACACAATGAGCAGTTCTTC. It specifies CASSLGQGVHNEQFF.

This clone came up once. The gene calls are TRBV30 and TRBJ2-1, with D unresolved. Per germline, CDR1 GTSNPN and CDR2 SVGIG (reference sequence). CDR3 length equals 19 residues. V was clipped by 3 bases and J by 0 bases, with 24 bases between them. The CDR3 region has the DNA TGTGCCTGGAGCGTCAAGAAGGGCGGTTGGATGAGCTCCTACAATGAGCAGTTCTTC. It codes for CAWSVKKGGWMSSYNEQFF. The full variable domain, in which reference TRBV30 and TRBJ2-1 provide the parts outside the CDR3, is SQTIHQWPATLVQPVGSPLSLECTVEGTSNPNLYWYRQAAGRGLQLLFYSVGIGQISSEVPQNLSASRPQDRQFILSSKKLLLSDSGFYLCAWSVKKGGWMSSYNEQFFGPGTRLTVL.

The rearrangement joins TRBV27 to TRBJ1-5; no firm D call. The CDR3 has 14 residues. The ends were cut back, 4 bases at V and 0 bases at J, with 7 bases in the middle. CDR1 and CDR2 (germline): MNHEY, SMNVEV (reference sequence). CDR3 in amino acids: CASSSFHSNQPQHF. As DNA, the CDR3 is TGTGCCAGCAGTTCTTTCCATAGCAATCAGCCCCAGCATTTT.